These 22 T cell receptor beta chains were sequenced from one sample in a study of shared clonotypes between healthy human individuals. Here immunoSEQ multiplex PCR was the method, and the copy in TCRdb shows in-frame clones only, minus some. The sample has over a million clones; roughly 96% are singletons. Sequencing was performed on naive CD4+ T cells sorted from blood. Regarding subset: CD45RA+ positively selected. These receptors were obtained from a man aged 25-45 years in good health.

The chain has TRBV6-5 and TRBJ1-5; D ambiguous. This CDR3 comprises 12 residues. Deletions cut 6 bases from V and 3 bases from J, with 6 bases between. The germline V gene encodes CDR1 MNHEY and CDR2 SVGAGI. The chain's CDR3 is CASRDLNQPQHF. The CDR3 DNA follows: TGTGCCAGCAGGGACCTCAATCAGCCCCAGCATTTT.

The J gene is TRBJ1-1, the V gene TRBV19; possibly TRBD1 for D (5 bases). The CDR3 length is 15 residues. Germline V CDR1 and CDR2: LNHDA, SQIVND (reference sequence). Trimming took off 3 bases at V and 1 base at J, with 12 bases between the two ends. CDR3 in amino acids: CASSMDGGENTEAFF. The CDR3 bases are TGTGCCAGTAGTATGGATGGGGGGGAGAACACTGAAGCTTTCTTT.

J is TRBJ1-3 and V is TRBV18; a possible D gene is TRBD1 (6 bases). Germline CDR1 reads KGHSH; CDR2 reads LQKENI. The CDR3 has 14 amino acids. Deletions cut 5 bases from V and 1 base from J, with 9 bases between. The CDR3 is CASSGTSSGNTIYF. In DNA form, the CDR3 reads TGTGCCAGCTCAGGGACATCGTCTGGAAACACCATATATTTT.

This rearrangement joins TRBV7-2 to TRBJ2-7; unclear D gene. The germline CDR1 and CDR2 sequences are SGHTA and FQGNSA. The length of the CDR3 is 15 residues. V was trimmed by 3 bases and J by 3 bases, leaving 15 bases between them. The CDR3 is CASSFGILVGYEQYF. CDR3 sequence (DNA): TGTGCCAGCAGCTTCGGCATCCTCGTGGGCTACGAGCAGTACTTC.

The V and J genes are TRBV6-5 and TRBJ2-7; TRBD2 matches at 7 bases. V shed 6 bases and J 4 bases; nucleotides not matched to a gene: 9. The CDR3 sequence is 14 residues long. CDR1 is MNHEY, CDR2 SVGAGI, per germline. This chain's CDR3 is CASRPGGSGYEQYF. The CDR3 nucleotides read TGTGCCAGCAGGCCTGGCGGGAGTGGTTACGAGCAGTACTTC.

The chain couples TRBV6-1 to TRBJ2-3; D gene ambiguous. The V end lost 4 bases, the J end lost 5 bases, and 13 bases lay between the germline ends. The length of the CDR3 is 14 residues. CDR1 and CDR2 from the germline V gene are MNHNS and SASEGT. This chain's CDR3 is CASSARNWKDTQYF. CDR3 DNA sequence: TGTGCCAGCAGTGCAAGGAACTGGAAAGATACGCAGTATTTT.

The CDR3 region has the DNA TGCGCCAGCAGCTGGGACACGGGGGGTACCGGGGAGCTGTTTTTT. This sequence encodes CASSWDTGGTGELFF. This chain links TRBV5-1 with TRBJ2-2, with a possible D match to TRBD2 (7 bases). The germline V gene encodes CDR1 SGHRS and CDR2 YFSETQ. The V end lost 3 bases, the J end lost 5 bases, and 14 bases lay between the germline ends. This CDR3 contains 15 residues.

J is TRBJ1-2 and V is TRBV28; D is unclear. Germline loops: CDR1 MDHEN, CDR2 SYDVKM. V was shortened by 5 bases and J by 7 bases, with 11 bases between the two germline ends. This CDR3 contains 12 residues. This CDR3 is CASSTLRPGYTF. For the CDR3, the DNA is TGTGCCAGCAGTACCCTCAGGCCTGGCTACACCTTC.

This clone occurred a few times. The V and J genes are TRBV15 and TRBJ2-7; weak D call: TRBD1 (5 bases). The length of the CDR3 is 14 residues. Germline V gene sequence: CDR1 LNHNV, CDR2 YYDKDF (reference sequence). V gave up 0 bases and J gave up 4 bases, with 10 bases separating them. In nucleotides, the CDR3 is TGTGCCACCAGCAGAGATTTAGGGGTTTACGAGCAGTACTTC. It translates to CATSRDLGVYEQYF.

Remarks on this clone: Other DNA variants within this sample encode the same CDR3. This chain links TRBV6-1 with TRBJ1-2; 8 bases fit TRBD1. The V and J ends lost 6 bases and 8 bases, in that order; junction bases with no gene match: 11. The CDR3 loop spans 14 amino acids. The V gene's germline CDR1 is MNHNS and CDR2 SASEGT. CDR3 amino acids: CASRRTGPGVGYTF. In nucleotides, the CDR3 is TGTGCCAGCAGGAGGACAGGGCCCGGCGTCGGCTACACCTTC.

This rearrangement joins TRBV10-3 to TRBJ1-1; 7 nucleotides align to TRBD1. In germline, CDR1 is ENHRY, CDR2 SYGVKD. V lost 6 bases and J lost 0; bases outside the gene matches: 4. This CDR3 has 14 residues. The DNA for the CDR3 is TGTGCCATCAGCGAACAGGGGATGAACACTGAAGCTTTCTTT. Translated: CAISEQGMNTEAFF.

The rearrangement links TRBV7-2 to TRBJ1-5, with a weak D call TRBD1 (5 bases). V was trimmed by 2 bases and J by 2 bases, leaving 13 bases between them. The CDR3 contains 16 residues. Germline CDR1 SGHTA, CDR2 FQGNSA. The CDR3 sequence is CASSLIGAVGNQPQHF. CDR3 nucleotides: TGTGCCAGCAGCTTAATCGGGGCAGTAGGCAATCAGCCCCAGCATTTT.

The chain has TRBV27 and TRBJ1-4, with TRBD1 identical over 9 bases. The CDR3 contains 17 residues. CDR1 and CDR2 from the germline V gene are MNHEY and SMNVEV (reference sequence). The trim removed 0 bases at V and 8 bases at J, leaving 10 bases unmatched. The CDR3 DNA is TGTGCCAGCAGTTTATCTCCCGACAGGGGGTATATGGAAAAACTGTTTTTT. It specifies CASSLSPDRGYMEKLFF.

V usage is TRBV5-1 and J usage is TRBJ2-7, with 9 bases lining up with TRBD1. V shed 4 bases, J shed 5 bases, and the junction held 10 bases outside the gene matches. The CDR3 loop spans 15 amino acids. CDR1 and CDR2 from the germline V gene are SGHRS and YFSETQ. CDR3 nucleotides: TGCGCCAGCAGCAGGATTACAGGGGGCAGGGACGAGCAGTACTTC. Amino acids: CASSRITGGRDEQYF.

V gene TRBV7-6 combines with J gene TRBJ2-5; 8 bases are shared with TRBD1. The germline gives CDR1 SGHVS, CDR2 FNYEAQ. V lost 2 bases to trimming and J lost 7 bases; unmatched junction nucleotides: 6. The CDR3 contains 14 residues. The DNA for the CDR3 is TGTGCCAGCAGCTTACAGGGGGCGCTGGGGACCCAGTACTTC. Protein sequence: CASSLQGALGTQYF.

The chain combines TRBV5-4 with TRBJ2-3, with D perhaps matching TRBD2 (5 bases). V was clipped by 3 bases and J by 4 bases, with 9 bases between them. CDR1 SGHNT and CDR2 YYREEE come from the germline V gene (reference sequence). The CDR3 runs 13 residues. As DNA, the CDR3 is TGTGCCAGCAGCTCCTACGGGGCAGATACGCAGTATTTT. It encodes CASSSYGADTQYF.

The chain joins TRBV5-8 to TRBJ1-1; no definite D call. This CDR3 contains 13 residues. The V gene's germline CDR1 is SGHTS and CDR2 YDEGEE. V dropped 2 bases and J dropped 5 bases, with 10 bases sitting between them. The DNA for the CDR3 is TGTGCCAGCAGCTTTCGAGATGGGACTGAAGCTTTCTTT. As protein: CASSFRDGTEAFF.

The chain carries TRBV10-3 and TRBJ1-5, with 8 bases aligning to TRBD1. Trimming at V came to 7 bases and at J to 5 bases, leaving 4 bases not matched to a gene. CDR3 length: 13 amino acids. Germline CDR1 ENHRY, CDR2 SYGVKD. Here the CDR3 reads CAITGQADQPQHF. The DNA for the CDR3 is TGTGCCATCACGGGACAGGCGGATCAGCCCCAGCATTTT.

The chain couples TRBV6-1 to TRBJ1-4; 7 bases fit TRBD1. The V and J ends lost 6 bases and 14 bases, in that order; junction bases with no gene match: 12. Germline V gene lookup returns CDR1 MNHNS and CDR2 SASEGT. This CDR3 spans 13 amino acids. The CDR3 protein is CASRPLNRGGLFF. Written as DNA, the CDR3 is TGTGCCAGCAGACCACTCAACAGGGGAGGCCTGTTTTTT.

In regard to this clone: This same CDR3 is encoded by further DNA sequences in the sample. The chain is built from TRBV27 and TRBJ1-1, with D hard to call. V was pared by 2 bases and J by 4 bases, with 14 bases between. There are 15 residues in the CDR3. Germline CDR1 is MNHEY and CDR2 is SMNVEV (reference sequence). CDR3 nucleotides: TGTGCCAGCAGTTTAGGTAAGGGTATGGGCACTGAAGCTTTCTTT. Encoded protein: CASSLGKGMGTEAFF.

The chain recombines TRBV9 with TRBJ2-5; no firm D call. V gave up 2 bases and J gave up 5 bases, with 10 bases separating them. Germline CDR1 reads SGDLS; CDR2 reads YYNGEE. This CDR3 contains 13 residues. For the CDR3, the DNA is TGTGCCAGCAGCGTCGCCTTACTGGAGACCCAGTACTTC. It specifies CASSVALLETQYF.

V usage is TRBV18 and J usage is TRBJ1-5, with D perhaps TRBD1 (6 bases). CDR1 is KGHSH and CDR2 is LQKENI in the germline V gene. V was shortened by 6 bases and J by 2 bases, with 11 bases between the two germline ends. This CDR3 has 14 amino acids. CDR3 DNA: TGTGCCAGCTCCCAGAGACAGGGCAATCAGCCCCAGCATTTT. It specifies CASSQRQGNQPQHF.